The 25 T cell receptor beta chains below were found in one sample sequenced in a study of cytomegalovirus exposure and HLA in healthy donors. Clones were read by immunoSEQ multiplex PCR, and TCRdb kept only the in-frame ones, dropping some. The data show some 150,000 clones, around nine tenths seen once. Specimen: PBMCs. These receptors came from a man between 18 and 29 years old in good health and CMV-seropositive.

This clone was found a few times. The chain combines TRBV4-1 with TRBJ2-7; D may be TRBD1 (5 bases). The germline V and J ends were trimmed by 0 bases and 2 bases, with 14 bases remaining between them. CDR1 and CDR2 (germline): MGHRA, YSYEKL. This CDR3 has 16 amino acids. CDR3 DNA: TGCGCCAGCAGCCAAGATCGTGACAGTGGCCCCTACGAGCAGTACTTC. Translation gives CASSQDRDSGPYEQYF.

The genes are TRBV7-8 and TRBJ2-3; TRBD2 might be the D (5 bases). The germline V gene encodes CDR1 SGHVS and CDR2 FQNEAQ. Trimming took 4 bases from V and 2 from J, leaving 16 bases between them. The CDR3 spans 16 residues. This CDR3 reads CASSSNIANLTDTQYF. CDR3 bases: TGTGCCAGCAGCTCTAACATAGCGAACCTCACAGATACGCAGTATTTT.

This clone has only a few counts. V and J are TRBV4-3 and TRBJ1-2; D ambiguous. This CDR3 is 17 amino acids long. The germline V gene encodes CDR1 LGHNA and CDR2 YSLEER. Trimming cost V 3 bases and J 6 bases, with 23 bases left between them. This chain's CDR3 is CASSQEYNFFGVNGYTF. The CDR3 DNA is TGCGCCAGCAGCCAGGAATATAATTTCTTCGGGGTTAATGGCTACACCTTC.

The rearrangement joins TRBV28 to TRBJ2-5, with 8 bases that match TRBD2. The germline gives CDR1 MDHEN, CDR2 SYDVKM. This CDR3 comprises 15 residues. Trimming removed 4 bases from V and 3 bases from J; junction bases left unmatched: 7. CDR3 nucleotide sequence: TGTGCCAGCAGTTCCCCGGGGGGGCCCAAAGAGACCCAGTACTTC. Translating it yields CASSSPGGPKETQYF.

The chain carries TRBV7-6 and TRBJ1-3; a weak D match, TRBD1 (6 bases). From germline, CDR1 is SGHVS and CDR2 FNYEAQ. With 3 bases removed from V and 0 bases from J, the gap between germline ends came to 9 bases. The CDR3 loop spans 15 amino acids. This CDR3 is CASSFDRSSGNTIYF. In nucleotides, the CDR3 is TGTGCCAGCAGCTTTGACAGGAGCTCTGGAAACACCATATATTTT.

This clone has a single count. The chain employs TRBV30 and TRBJ1-2, with 7 bases fitting TRBD1. This CDR3 is built from 14 residues. Unmatched junction bases numbered 9, after V lost 5 bases and J lost 3 bases. The V gene's germline CDR1 is GTSNPN and CDR2 SVGIG (reference sequence). Here the CDR3 reads CAWAVTGIYYGYTF. The CDR3 DNA reads as TGTGCCTGGGCCGTGACAGGGATTTACTATGGCTACACCTTC.

The sample holds one count of this clone. CDR3 bases: TGTGCCAGCAGGGGGGACAGGGGAGTTACTGAAGCTTTCTTT. Translation: CASRGDRGVTEAFF. The chain has TRBV6-5 and TRBJ1-1; 10 nucleotides align to TRBD1. Germline values: CDR1 MNHEY, CDR2 SVGAGI. The V gene end was trimmed by 6 bases and the J gene end by 5 bases; junction bases not matched to a gene: 6. The CDR3 runs to 14 residues.

This clone was counted between two and nine times. The chain uses TRBV7-9 and TRBJ1-3; no definite D call. The CDR3 consists of 13 residues. Trimming stripped 0 bases from V and 3 bases from J, with 3 bases between. In germline, CDR1 is SEHNR, CDR2 FQNEAQ (reference sequence). Here the CDR3 DNA reads TGTGCCAGCAGCTTAGCTAGTGGAAACACCATATATTTT. Protein product: CASSLASGNTIYF.

The chain couples TRBV4-3 to TRBJ1-6; TRBD1 agrees at 8 bases. This CDR3 spans 17 amino acids. V trimming: 0 bases; J trimming: 11 bases; junction bases outside the gene matches: 12. Germline CDR1 reads LGHNA; CDR2 reads YSLEER. The CDR3 spells CASSQEGQGARFAPLHF. The CDR3 bases are TGCGCCAGCAGCCAAGAAGGGCAGGGGGCGCGTTTCGCACCCCTCCACTTT.

The chain employs TRBV12-5 and TRBJ2-2; 9 bases line up with TRBD1. The CDR3 is made up of 17 amino acids. V was pared by 1 base and J by 1 base, with 4 bases of the junction left unmatched. Germline CDR1 reads LGHNT; CDR2 reads FRNRAP. CDR3 sequence reads: CASGLGQGEGNTGELFF. Here the CDR3 DNA reads TGTGCTAGTGGTTTGGGACAGGGGGAGGGGAACACCGGGGAGCTGTTTTTT.

J is TRBJ2-2 and V is TRBV9; the match to TRBD2 covers 13 bases. This CDR3 has 16 residues. Germline loops: CDR1 SGDLS, CDR2 YYNGEE. With V trimmed by 7 bases and J by 3 bases, 6 bases remained unmatched. CDR3 coding DNA: TGTGCCAGCTTCCGGACTAGCGGGGGAGACACCGGGGAGCTGTTTTTT. Translation gives CASFRTSGGDTGELFF.

As DNA, the CDR3 is TGTGCCAGTAGAGATCAGGGGGTCACCTACAATGAGCAGTTCTTC. As protein: CASRDQGVTYNEQFF. The chain recombines TRBV19 with TRBJ2-1; 7 nucleotides line up with TRBD1. With V trimmed by 6 bases and J by 2 bases, 7 bases remained unmatched. The germline CDR1 and CDR2 sequences are LNHDA and SQIVND (reference sequence). The CDR3 has 15 amino acids. Based on the CDR3 plus reference TRBV19 and TRBJ2-1, the full variable domain is DGGITQSPKYLFRKEGQNVTLSCEQNLNHDAMYWYRQDPGQGLRLIYYSQIVNDFQKGDIAEGYSVSREKKESFPLTVTSAQKNPTAFYLCASRDQGVTYNEQFFGPGTRLTVL.

The V and J genes are TRBV5-4 and TRBJ2-6, with a possible D match to TRBD2 (6 bases). V was pared by 6 bases and J by 0 bases, with 16 bases between. The CDR3 is made up of 17 amino acids. The germline gives CDR1 SGHNT, CDR2 YYREEE (reference sequence). CDR3: CASTWGGFSSGANVLTF. The CDR3, as DNA: TGTGCCAGCACCTGGGGAGGCTTCAGCTCTGGGGCCAACGTCCTGACTTTC. Together with reference TRBV5-4 and TRBJ2-6, the CDR3 gives the full variable domain: ETGVTQSPTHLIKTRGQQVTLRCSSQSGHNTVSWYQQALGQGPQFIFQYYREEENGRGNFPPRFSGLQFPNYSSELNVNALELDDSALYLCASTWGGFSSGANVLTFGAGSRLTVL.

The CDR3 region is CASSTTENTEAFF. The CDR3, as DNA: TGTGCCAGCAGTACGACAGAGAACACTGAAGCTTTCTTT. This chain connects TRBV2 to TRBJ1-1; a weak D match, TRBD1 (5 bases). The CDR3 loop spans 13 amino acids. Trimming removed 5 bases at V and 1 base at J, with 8 bases between. Germline values: CDR1 SNHLY, CDR2 FYNNEI.

The rearrangement uses TRBV9 and TRBJ1-1; tentatively, D is TRBD1 (5 bases). The CDR3 has 13 residues. Germline V gene data show CDR1 as SGDLS and CDR2 as YYNGEE. Trimming pared 2 bases from V and 3 bases from J, leaving 8 bases between. DNA of the CDR3: TGTGCCAGCAGCGTGGGGGGATACACTGAAGCTTTCTTT. It encodes CASSVGGYTEAFF. The full variable domain, its missing parts supplied by reference TRBV9 and TRBJ1-1, is DSGVTQTPKHLITATGQRVTLRCSPRSGDLSVYWYQQSLDQGLQFLIQYYNGEERAKGNILERFSAQQFPDLHSELNLSSLELGDSALYFCASSVGGYTEAFFGQGTRLTVV.

The rearrangement uses TRBV6-6 and TRBJ1-1; D is ambiguous. The ends were cut back, 0 bases at V and 8 bases at J, with 16 bases in the middle. CDR3 size: 15 residues. Germline V gene sequence: CDR1 MNHNY, CDR2 SVGAGI (reference sequence). The CDR3 here is CASSYSRASGVEAFF. The CDR3, as DNA: TGTGCCAGCAGTTACTCGAGAGCGTCCGGGGTCGAAGCTTTCTTT.

The rearrangement joins TRBV27 to TRBJ2-7; 8 bases are a match to TRBD1. Per the germline V gene, CDR1 is MNHEY and CDR2 is SMNVEV (reference sequence). Germline trimming cut 4 bases from V and 4 bases from J; bases unmatched to any gene: 9. The CDR3 contains 15 residues. CDR3 coding DNA: TGTGCCAGCAGTTCCCCCGGGACAGGAAAGTACGAGCAGTACTTC. It codes for CASSSPGTGKYEQYF.

This clone was picked up one time. This chain joins TRBV7-8 and TRBJ2-7; unclear D gene. The germline V and J ends were trimmed by 2 bases and 3 bases, with 5 bases remaining between them. Germline loops: CDR1 SGHVS, CDR2 FQNEAQ. The CDR3 is 12 amino acids. Here the CDR3 DNA reads TGTGCCAGCAGCTTACAGTACTACGAGCAGTACTTC. Translation gives CASSLQYYEQYF. The full variable domain, its missing parts supplied by reference TRBV7-8 and TRBJ2-7, is GAGVSQSPRYKVAKRGQDVALRCDPISGHVSLFWYQQALGQGPEFLTYFQNEAQLDKSGLPSDRFFAERPEGSVSTLKIQRTQQEDSAVYLCASSLQYYEQYFGPGTRLTVT.

CDR3 in DNA: TGTGCCAGCTCGAGGGACAGGGAGTTCGGGAAACTGTTTTTT. Residues: CASSRDREFGKLFF. The V call is TRBV18, the J call TRBJ1-4; TRBD1 agrees at 9 bases. CDR1 is KGHSH, CDR2 LQKENI, per germline. The CDR3 is made up of 14 amino acids. The V segment lost 6 bases and the J segment 11 bases; nucleotides outside the gene matches: 10.

The chain couples TRBV11-2 to TRBJ1-3; TRBD1 agrees at 7 bases. CDR3 length: 16 residues. Germline-derived CDR1 and CDR2 are SGHAT and FQNNGV. J gave up 1 base and V 4 bases, and 7 bases lay outside the gene matches. CDR3 protein: CASSSYRGRSGNTIYF. Here the CDR3 DNA reads TGTGCCAGCAGCTCCTACAGGGGACGGTCTGGAAACACCATATATTTT.

The chain employs TRBV5-4 and TRBJ2-5; 11 bases map to TRBD2. CDR1 is SGHNT, CDR2 YYREEE, per germline (reference sequence). The CDR3 runs to 19 residues. The trim removed 0 bases at V and 4 bases at J, leaving 14 bases unmatched. The CDR3 loop is CASSLDVISGGAVAETQYF. For the CDR3, the DNA is TGTGCCAGCAGCTTGGACGTTATTAGCGGGGGGGCCGTAGCAGAGACCCAGTACTTC. The full variable domain, its missing parts supplied by reference TRBV5-4 and TRBJ2-5, is ETGVTQSPTHLIKTRGQQVTLRCSSQSGHNTVSWYQQALGQGPQFIFQYYREEENGRGNFPPRFSGLQFPNYSSELNVNALELDDSALYLCASSLDVISGGAVAETQYFGPGTRLLVL.

This sequence joins TRBV6-5 and TRBJ1-2; 9 bases map to TRBD1. The germline gives CDR1 MNHEY, CDR2 SVGAGI. After removal of 5 bases from V and 6 bases from J, the junction contained 7 bases not matched to a gene. This CDR3 region has 14 residues. The CDR3 here is CASSRTGGDDGYTF. The CDR3 DNA follows: TGTGCCAGCAGTCGTACAGGGGGCGATGATGGCTACACCTTC.

The rearrangement links TRBV5-1 to TRBJ2-1; D may be TRBD2 (6 bases). The germline gives CDR1 SGHRS, CDR2 YFSETQ. The V end was cut by 0 bases, the J end by 4 bases, with 14 bases between. The CDR3 runs 16 residues. CDR3 region: CASSLAVGGGYNEQFF. The CDR3 DNA sequence: TGCGCCAGCAGCTTGGCCGTTGGTGGGGGGTACAATGAGCAGTTCTTC.

The CDR3 DNA follows: TGCGCCAGCAGCCAAGGAGGGAACACTGAAGCTTTCTTT. Residues: CASSQGGNTEAFF. The chain recombines TRBV4-3 with TRBJ1-1; D call uncertain. Germline CDR1 LGHNA, CDR2 YSLEER. Trimming took 1 base from V and 1 from J, leaving 4 bases between them. The CDR3 covers 13 residues.

This clone was observed a few times. This chain links TRBV2 with TRBJ1-2, with D uncertain. The V end lost 8 bases, the J end lost 3 bases, and 10 bases lay between the germline ends. The CDR3 runs 12 residues. Germline V gene lookup returns CDR1 SNHLY and CDR2 FYNNEI. CDR3 in DNA: TGTGCCAGCGACCAGGAGGACTATGGCTACACCTTC. Translated: CASDQEDYGYTF.